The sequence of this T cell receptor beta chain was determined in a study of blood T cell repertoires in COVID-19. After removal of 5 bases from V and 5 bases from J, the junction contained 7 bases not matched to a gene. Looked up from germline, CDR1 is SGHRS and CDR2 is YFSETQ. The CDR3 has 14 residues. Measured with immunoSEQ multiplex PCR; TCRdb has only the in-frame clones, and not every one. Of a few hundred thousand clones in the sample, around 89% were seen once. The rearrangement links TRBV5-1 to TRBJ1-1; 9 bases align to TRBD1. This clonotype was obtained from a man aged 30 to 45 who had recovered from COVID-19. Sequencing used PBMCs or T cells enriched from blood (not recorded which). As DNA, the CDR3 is TGCGCCAGCAGTCTGGACAGGGGAGGGACTGAAGCTTTCTTT. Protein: CASSLDRGGTEAFF.